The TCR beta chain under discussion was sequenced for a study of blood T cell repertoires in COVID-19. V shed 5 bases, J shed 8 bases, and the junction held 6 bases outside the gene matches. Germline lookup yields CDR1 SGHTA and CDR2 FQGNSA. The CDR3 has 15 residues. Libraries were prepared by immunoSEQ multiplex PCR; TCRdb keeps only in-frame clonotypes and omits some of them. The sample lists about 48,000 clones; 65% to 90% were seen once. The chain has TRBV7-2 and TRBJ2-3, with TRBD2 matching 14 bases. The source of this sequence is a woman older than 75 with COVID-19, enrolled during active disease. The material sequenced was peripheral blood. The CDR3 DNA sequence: TGTGCCAGCAGCCAATCCGGGACTAGCGGGAGTACGCAGTATTTT. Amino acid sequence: CASSQSGTSGSTQYF.